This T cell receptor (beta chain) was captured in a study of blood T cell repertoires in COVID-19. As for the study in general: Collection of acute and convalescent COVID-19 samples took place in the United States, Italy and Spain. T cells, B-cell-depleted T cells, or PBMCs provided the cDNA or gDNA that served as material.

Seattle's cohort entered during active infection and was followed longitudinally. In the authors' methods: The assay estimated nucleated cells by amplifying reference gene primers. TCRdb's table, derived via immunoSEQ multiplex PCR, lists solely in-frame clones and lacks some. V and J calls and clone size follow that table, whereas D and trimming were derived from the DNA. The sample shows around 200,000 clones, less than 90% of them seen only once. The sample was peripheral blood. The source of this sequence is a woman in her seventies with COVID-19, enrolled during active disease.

The CDR3 here is CASSRSGAGDTQYF. The CDR3 region has the DNA TGTGCCAGCAGCCGTTCAGGGGCGGGAGATACGCAGTATTTT. The rearrangement joins TRBV4-2 to TRBJ2-3; D might be TRBD1 (6 bases). V shed 4 bases and J shed 5 bases, with 13 bases lying between them. Germline V gives CDR1 LGHNA, CDR2 YNFKEQ. This CDR3 has 14 residues.